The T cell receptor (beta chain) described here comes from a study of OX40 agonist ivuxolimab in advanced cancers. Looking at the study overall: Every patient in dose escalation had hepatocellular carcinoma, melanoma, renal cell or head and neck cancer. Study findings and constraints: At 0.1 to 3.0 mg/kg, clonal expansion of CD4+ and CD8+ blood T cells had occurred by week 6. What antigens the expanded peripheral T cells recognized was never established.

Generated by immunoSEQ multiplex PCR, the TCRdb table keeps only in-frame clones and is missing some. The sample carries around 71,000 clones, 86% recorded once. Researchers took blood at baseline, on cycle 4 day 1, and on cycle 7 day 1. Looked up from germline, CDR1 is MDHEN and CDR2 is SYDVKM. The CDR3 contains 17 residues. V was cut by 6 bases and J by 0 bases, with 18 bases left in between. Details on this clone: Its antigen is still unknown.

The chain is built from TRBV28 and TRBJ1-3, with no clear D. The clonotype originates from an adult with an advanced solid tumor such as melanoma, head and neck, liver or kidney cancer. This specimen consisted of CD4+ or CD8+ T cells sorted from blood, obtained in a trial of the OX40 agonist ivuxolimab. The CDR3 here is CASSRYETALSGNTIYF. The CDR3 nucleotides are TGTGCCAGCAGCCGTTATGAAACAGCTCTCTCTGGAAACACCATATATTTT.